Following are 3 T cell receptor beta chains from one sample sequenced in a study of shared clonotypes between healthy human individuals. Profiling relied on immunoSEQ multiplex PCR, and the TCRdb table lists in-frame clones only, not all of them. The profile shows 550,000 to 750,000 clones, around 95% of them singletons. Naive CD8 cells were CD45RO-negative, positively selected for CCR7, excluding terminally differentiated effector memory CD45RA+ cells. Specimen: naive CD8+ T cells sorted from blood. Receptor source: a woman aged 30 to 39 in good health.

This chain joins TRBV4-1 and TRBJ2-7; 8 nucleotides agree with TRBD1. Trimming cost V 0 bases and J 2 bases; bases outside gene matches: 9. This CDR3 region has 17 residues. Germline loops: CDR1 MGHRA, CDR2 YSYEKL. CDR3 DNA: TGCGCCAGCAGCCAAGATCCGATCAGGGGGCTTACCTACGAGCAGTACTTC. Residues: CASSQDPIRGLTYEQYF.

The genes are TRBV7-9 and TRBJ1-5; D might be TRBD1 (6 bases). Germline values: CDR1 SEHNR, CDR2 FQNEAQ (reference sequence). The V end was cut by 0 bases, the J end by 0 bases, with 15 bases between. The CDR3 length is 18 residues. The CDR3 DNA sequence: TGTGCCAGCAGCTTAGCGGGGGCTTACGGTTATAGCAATCAGCCCCAGCATTTT. Translating gives CASSLAGAYGYSNQPQHF.

As to this clone: Additional DNA sequences in this sample encode the identical CDR3. V usage is TRBV6-5 and J usage is TRBJ2-7, with D unclear. The V gene's germline CDR1 is MNHEY and CDR2 SVGAGI. The CDR3 runs to 13 residues. Trimming took 2 bases from V and 3 from J, leaving 8 bases between them. DNA of the CDR3: TGTGCCAGCAGTTACGGGCAGAACTACGAGCAGTACTTC. Residues: CASSYGQNYEQYF.